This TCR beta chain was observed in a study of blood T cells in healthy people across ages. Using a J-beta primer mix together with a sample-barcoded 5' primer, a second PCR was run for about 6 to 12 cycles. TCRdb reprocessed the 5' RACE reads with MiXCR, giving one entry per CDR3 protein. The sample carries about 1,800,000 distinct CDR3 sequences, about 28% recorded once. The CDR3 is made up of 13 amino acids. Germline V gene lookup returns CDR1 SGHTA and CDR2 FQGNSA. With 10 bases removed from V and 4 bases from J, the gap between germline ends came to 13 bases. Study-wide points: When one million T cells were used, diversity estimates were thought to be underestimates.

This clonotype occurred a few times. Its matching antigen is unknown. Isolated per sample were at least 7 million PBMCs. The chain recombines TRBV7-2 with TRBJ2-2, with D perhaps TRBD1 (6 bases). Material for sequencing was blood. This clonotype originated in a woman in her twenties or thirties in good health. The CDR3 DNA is TGTGCCACCGACAGGTATTCCACCGGGGAGCTGTTTTTT. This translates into CATDRYSTGELFF.